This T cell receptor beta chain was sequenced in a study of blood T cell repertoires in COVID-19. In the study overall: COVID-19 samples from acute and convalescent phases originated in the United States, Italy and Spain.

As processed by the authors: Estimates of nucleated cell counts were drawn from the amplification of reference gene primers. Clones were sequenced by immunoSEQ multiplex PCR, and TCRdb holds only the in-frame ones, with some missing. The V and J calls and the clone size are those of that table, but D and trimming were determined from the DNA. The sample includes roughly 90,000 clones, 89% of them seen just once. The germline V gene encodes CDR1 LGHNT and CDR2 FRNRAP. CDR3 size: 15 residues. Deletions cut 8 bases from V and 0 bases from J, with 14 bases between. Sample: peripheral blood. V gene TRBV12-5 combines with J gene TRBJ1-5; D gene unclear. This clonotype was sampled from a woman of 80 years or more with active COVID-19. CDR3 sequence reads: CASYNRGNSNQPQHF. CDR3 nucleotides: TGTGCTAGTTACAATCGGGGAAATAGCAATCAGCCCCAGCATTTT. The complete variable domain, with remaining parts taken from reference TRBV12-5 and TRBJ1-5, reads DARVTQTPRHKVTEMGQEVTMRCQPILGHNTVFWYRQTMMQGLELLAYFRNRAPLDDSGMPKDRFSAEMPDATLATLKIQPSEPRDSAVYFCASYNRGNSNQPQHFGDGTRLSIL.